This T cell receptor (beta chain) originates from a study of shared clonotypes between healthy human individuals. Every subset had its genomic DNA shared out evenly among several immunoSEQ plates. The assay was immunoSEQ multiplex PCR, and TCRdb's table has in-frame clones only and misses some. In the table there are approximately 1,500,000 clones, 95% to 99% of which are singletons. V gave up 4 bases and J gave up 0 bases; unmatched junction bases: 5. The length of the CDR3 is 16 residues. Germline CDR1 SGHTA, CDR2 FQGNSA. A remark on this clone: Its antigen is unidentified.

The study, taken as a whole, reports: Investigators expected sequencing depth to affect clonotype sharing among donors. Some clonotypes were shared by all four sorted-subset donors, while others were not shared. The non-shared ones had lower generation probabilities than the shared ones.

This TCR derives from a man younger than 40 in good health. The chain has TRBV7-2 and TRBJ2-3; 9 bases match TRBD2. The sequencing sample was made of naive CD4+ T cells sorted from blood. Subset denoted: CD45RA+ positively selected. Here the CDR3 reads CASSSRGGLSTDTQYF. The CDR3 DNA is TGTGCCAGCAGCTCGCGGGGGGGCCTTAGCACAGATACGCAGTATTTT. The full variable domain, completed using reference TRBV7-2 and TRBJ2-3, is GAGVSQSPSNKVTEKGKDVELRCDPISGHTALYWYRQSLGQGLEFLIYFQGNSAPDKSGLPSDRFSAERTGGSVSTLTIQRTQQEDSAVYLCASSSRGGLSTDTQYFGPGTRLTVL.